A selection of T cell receptor beta chains follows, all from one sample in a study of PD-1 blockade in classical Hodgkin lymphoma. The repertoire was sequenced with immunoSEQ multiplex PCR; TCRdb's copy has only in-frame clones and lacks some. This table holds approximately 100,000 clones, roughly 92% found once. The sample was peripheral blood mononuclear cells (PBMCs), taken at baseline. The source is a human donor with classical Hodgkin lymphoma. CDR3s include the opening cysteine and the closing phenylalanine or tryptophan. A D gene is named only where the DNA matches it firmly. Size is omitted from some rows. Given values are once, few, many or a class for expanded clones.

v_call	cdr3_length	d_call	clone_size	j_call	cdr3_aa	cdr3_nt
TRBV27	15	-	once	TRBJ2-1	CASSPPGTLYNEQFF	TGTGCCAGCAGTCCTCCCGGGACGTTATACAATGAGCAGTTCTTC
TRBV2	14	-	-	TRBJ2-7	CASKRDSLSYEQYF	TGTGCCAGCAAGCGGGACAGCCTCTCCTACGAGCAGTACTTC
TRBV28	16	-	-	TRBJ2-2	CASRHDSEGNTGELFF	TGTGCCAGCAGGCACGACAGTGAGGGGAACACCGGGGAGCTGTTTTTT
TRBV5-1	14	TRBD1	-	TRBJ1-2	CASSPGTGNYGYTF	TGCGCCAGCAGCCCCGGGACAGGAAACTATGGCTACACCTTC
TRBV12-5	20	TRBD2	-	TRBJ2-7	CASGLRPGLAGGPSSYEQYF	TGTGCTAGTGGTCTACGTCCGGGACTAGCGGGAGGCCCCAGCTCCTACGAGCAGTACTTC
TRBV28	12	-	once	TRBJ2-7	CASSSPEEEQYF	TGTGCCAGCAGTTCTCCAGAGGAGGAGCAGTACTTC
TRBV9	16	TRBD2	-	TRBJ2-7	CASSVSPGLAGGEQYF	TGTGCCAGCAGCGTTTCTCCGGGACTAGCGGGAGGGGAGCAGTACTTC
TRBV7-9	14	TRBD1	-	TRBJ1-2	CASSPWDRGYGYTF	TGTGCCAGCAGCCCCTGGGACAGGGGCTATGGCTACACCTTC
TRBV2	17	TRBD2	-	TRBJ2-5	CATWTSGRTVESETQYF	TGTGCCACATGGACTAGCGGGAGAACGGTAGAGAGTGAGACCCAGTACTTC
TRBV12-2	12	-	-	TRBJ1-5	CADTGRKQPQHF	TGTGCAGACACGGGGCGCAAACAGCCCCAGCATTTT
TRBV25-1	12	-	-	TRBJ2-7	CASRTGEGEQYF	TGTGCCAGCAGGACAGGGGAGGGCGAGCAGTACTTC
TRBV27	14	TRBD2	-	TRBJ2-7	CASSLSGTSYEQYF	TGTGCCAGCAGTTTATCTGGGACTAGCTACGAGCAGTACTTC
TRBV2	14	-	-	TRBJ1-2	CASSEGQGHYGYTF	TGTGCCAGCAGTGAGGGGCAGGGCCACTATGGCTACACCTTC
TRBV25-1	14	TRBD1	-	TRBJ1-2	CASSALRDRSNYTF	TGTGCCAGCAGTGCTCTTCGGGACAGATCAAACTACACCTTC
TRBV5-1	12	-	few	TRBJ2-2	CASSPVWGELFF	TGCGCCAGCAGCCCAGTTTGGGGGGAGCTGTTTTTT
TRBV27	14	-	-	TRBJ2-5	CASSLSGVGETQYF	TGTGCCAGCAGTTTATCAGGGGTGGGAGAGACCCAGTACTTC
TRBV16	12	-	-	TRBJ2-7	CASSQLAGEQYF	TGTGCCAGCAGCCAATTAGCAGGGGAGCAGTACTTC
TRBV10-1	18	TRBD1	-	TRBJ2-7	CASSEYGQGAYEPNEQYF	TGCGCCAGCAGTGAGTACGGACAGGGGGCCTACGAGCCCAACGAGCAGTACTTC
TRBV6-1	15	-	-	TRBJ2-7	CASSESGWDSYEQYF	TGTGCCAGCAGTGAATCCGGGTGGGACTCCTACGAGCAGTACTTC
TRBV5-6	14	-	-	TRBJ1-3	CASSRTVSGNTIYF	TGTGCCAGCAGCCGGACAGTCTCTGGAAACACCATATATTTT
TRBV11-2	15	-	-	TRBJ2-7	CASSFGTRRAYEQYF	TGTGCCAGCAGCTTCGGGACACGGCGAGCCTACGAGCAGTACTTC
TRBV19	13	-	-	TRBJ1-2	CASSNSRGLGYTF	TGTGCCAGTAGTAACTCACGAGGGCTCGGCTACACCTTC
TRBV5-1	15	TRBD1	-	TRBJ2-7	CASSTTGTGVDEQYF	TGCGCCAGCAGCACAACCGGGACAGGGGTGGACGAGCAGTACTTC
TRBV7-6	14	-	-	TRBJ2-7	CASSLAVGGYEQYF	TGTGCCAGCAGCTTAGCGGTTGGGGGCTACGAGCAGTACTTC
TRBV19	14	-	once	TRBJ2-7	CASRSGLLSYEQYF	TGTGCCAGTAGAAGTGGGCTTCTCTCCTACGAGCAGTACTTC